The rows below give T cell receptor beta chains drawn from one sample of a study of OX40 agonist ivuxolimab in advanced cancers. Clones were read by immunoSEQ multiplex PCR, and TCRdb kept only the in-frame ones, dropping some. The sample lists fewer than 80,000 clones; around 85% were seen once. The source material was CD4+ or CD8+ T cells sorted from blood, sampled in a trial of the OX40 agonist ivuxolimab. The receptors derive from an adult with an advanced solid tumor such as melanoma, head and neck, liver or kidney cancer. The CDR3 runs from the conserved cysteine through the conserved F or W. The D gene is left open where the match is weak. Clone sizes are given selectively: once, few, many, or a class where the clone is expanded.

>.|TRBV7-2|.|TRBJ2-7
TGTGCCAGCAGCTTGGGCGCATATTCAAGGGGAGCCTACGAGCAGTACTTC
CASSLGAYSRGAYEQYF
>.|TRBV2|.|TRBJ2-1
TGTGCCAGCAACCGCGGAGGGAGACTAAATGAGCAGCTCTTC
CASNRGGRLNEQLF
>.|TRBV5-6|.|TRBJ2-3
TGTGCCAGCAGAGGCACAGATACGCAGTATTTT
CASRGTDTQYF
>.|TRBV29-1|TRBD1|TRBJ1-2
TGCAGCGTTCCTGGGACAGGGGGCTTTGGCTACACCTTC
CSVPGTGGFGYTF
>.|TRBV7-2|.|TRBJ2-5
TGTGCCAGCAGCTTAGATGGGGAGACCCAGTACTTC
CASSLDGETQYF
>.|TRBV7-6|TRBD2|TRBJ2-2
TGTGCCAGCAGCCAGCGGGGGGGCCGGGGCGGGGAGCTGTTTTTT
CASSQRGGRGGELFF
>few|TRBV7-2|.|TRBJ2-2
TGTGCCAGCAGCCCGGGACCTCAAACCGGGGAGCTGTTTTTT
CASSPGPQTGELFF
>.|TRBV9|.|TRBJ1-5
TGTGCCAGCAGCGTAGAGTTGGGGAAGCCCCAGCATTTT
CASSVELGKPQHF
>.|TRBV2|TRBD1|TRBJ1-2
TGTGCCAGCAGGGCCGGGACAGGGGCAGGCTACACCTTC
CASRAGTGAGYTF
>.|TRBV6-5|.|TRBJ1-6
TGTGCCAGCAGTTACCAGGGGAAAATTGGTTCACCCCTCCACTTT
CASSYQGKIGSPLHF
>.|TRBV7-2|.|TRBJ2-3
TGTGCCAGCAGCTTAGTGGCCAACACAGATACGCAGTATTTT
CASSLVANTDTQYF
>.|TRBV6-6|.|TRBJ2-5
TGTGCCAGCAGTTACTCCGACCCCGGAGGGACCCAGTACTTC
CASSYSDPGGTQYF
>once|TRBV27|.|TRBJ1-1
TGTGCCAGCAGTGAGCGGGACGGGACGGTAACTGAAGCTTTCTTT
CASSERDGTVTEAFF
>once|TRBV2|TRBD2|TRBJ2-2
TGTGCCAGCAGTGTAGAGCGGGGCACCGGGGAGCTGTTTTTT
CASSVERGTGELFF
>.|TRBV15|.|TRBJ1-2
TGTGCCACCAGCAGAGCGACGGGAAAGACGGGTGGCTACACCTTC
CATSRATGKTGGYTF
>.|TRBV7-7|.|TRBJ2-5
TGTGCCAGCAGCTTAGTTTTGGGGGCAACGGAGACCCAGTACTTC
CASSLVLGATETQYF
>.|TRBV18|TRBD2|TRBJ2-5
TGTGCCAGCTCACGGACTAGCGGGAGCCAAGAGACCCAGTACTTC
CASSRTSGSQETQYF